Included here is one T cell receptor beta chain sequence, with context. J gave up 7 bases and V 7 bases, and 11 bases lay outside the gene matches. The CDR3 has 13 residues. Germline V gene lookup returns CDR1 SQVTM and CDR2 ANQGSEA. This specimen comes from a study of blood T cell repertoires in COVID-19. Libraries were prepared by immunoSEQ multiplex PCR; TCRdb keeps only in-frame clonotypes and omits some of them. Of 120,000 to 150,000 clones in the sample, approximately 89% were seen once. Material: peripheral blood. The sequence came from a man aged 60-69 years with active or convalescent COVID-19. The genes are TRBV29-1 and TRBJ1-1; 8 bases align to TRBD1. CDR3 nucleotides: TGCAGCGGAGACCAGGACAGGGTAGGTGAAGCTTTCTTT. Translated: CSGDQDRVGEAFF.